Listed below are T cell receptor beta chains from one sample, sequenced in a study of technical replicates of blood from a few donors. Assay: immunoSEQ multiplex PCR; the TCRdb copy retains only in-frame clones and omits some. The sample consists of tens of thousands of clones, approximately 98% of them appearing once. The source material was T cells isolated from PBMCs. These receptors all come from a human donor in good health. The CDR3 runs from the conserved cysteine through the conserved F or W.

TRBV30	CAWTGDYGYTF
TRBV30	CAWSLDRGHEQYF
TRBV14	CASSQGAISGNTIYF
TRBV7-9	CASSQIWTAQETQYF
TRBV27	CASRSGTGLISYEQYF
TRBV5-1	CASSLGRHYSSYNEQFF
TRBV7-3	CASSFNTGGAGAFF
TRBV4-1	CASSQESGRAYEQYF
TRBV28	CASRNSGSSYNEQFF
TRBV27	CASSLLNGEAFF
TRBV7-2	CASSLGYGELFF
TRBV6-5	CASSSGRANYGYTF
TRBV25-1	CASSEGWSIIQYF
TRBV4-3	CASSQERAGKTFF
TRBV27	CASSLGASTQYF